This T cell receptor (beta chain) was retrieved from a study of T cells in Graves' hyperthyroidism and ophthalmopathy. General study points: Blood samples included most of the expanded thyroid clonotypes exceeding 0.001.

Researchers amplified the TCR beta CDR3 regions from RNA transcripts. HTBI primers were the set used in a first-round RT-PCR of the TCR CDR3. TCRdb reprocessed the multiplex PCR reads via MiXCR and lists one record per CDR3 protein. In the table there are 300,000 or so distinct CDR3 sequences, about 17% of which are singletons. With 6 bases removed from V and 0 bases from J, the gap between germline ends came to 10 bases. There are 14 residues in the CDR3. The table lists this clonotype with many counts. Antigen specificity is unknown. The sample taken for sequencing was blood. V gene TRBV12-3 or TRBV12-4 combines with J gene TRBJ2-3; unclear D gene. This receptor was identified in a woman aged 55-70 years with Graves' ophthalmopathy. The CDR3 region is CASSLGISTDTQYF. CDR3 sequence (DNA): TGTGCCAGCAGCCTAGGCATAAGCACAGATACGCAGTATTTT.